The 28 T cell receptor beta chains below all came from one sample that was sequenced in a study of cytomegalovirus exposure and HLA in healthy donors. In the PCR, 60 Vbeta and 13 Jbeta primers were used. Method: immunoSEQ multiplex PCR; TCRdb's copy keeps in-frame clones and lacks some. The table records roughly 100,000 clones, approximately 71% of them present only once. What was sequenced was PBMCs. These receptors were taken from a male donor in good health and CMV-seropositive.

The V gene is TRBV19, the J gene TRBJ1-2, with 7 positions matching TRBD1. The CDR3 is 16 amino acids. Germline CDR1 and CDR2: LNHDA and SQIVND (reference sequence). Losses at the gene ends were 5 bases for V and 0 bases for J; bases not matched to a gene: 9. DNA of the CDR3: TGTGCCAGTAGTTCCCACGGGACAGATACTAACTATGGCTACACCTTC. Amino acid sequence: CASSSHGTDTNYGYTF.

J is TRBJ2-7 and V is TRBV4-2, with a weak D call TRBD1 (6 bases). Trimming removed 2 bases from V and 2 bases from J, with 10 bases in between. Germline V CDR1 and CDR2: LGHNA, YNFKEQ. The CDR3 extends over 14 amino acids. As DNA, the CDR3 is TGTGCCAGCAGCCAATCGGGACAAACCTACGAGCAGTACTTC. It codes for CASSQSGQTYEQYF.

The gene calls are TRBV6-5 and TRBJ2-7; 10 positions agree with TRBD1. The CDR3 is 15 residues long. The V gene's germline CDR1 is MNHEY and CDR2 SVGAGI. The ends lost 4 bases at V and 2 bases at J; junction bases unmatched: 5. This CDR3 is CASSSRDRGPYEQYF. Here the CDR3 DNA reads TGTGCCAGCAGTTCTCGGGACAGGGGACCCTACGAGCAGTACTTC.

CDR3 residues: CASSLWRAGGETQYF. CDR3 in DNA: TGTGCCAGCAGTTTATGGAGGGCGGGAGGAGAGACCCAGTACTTC. The chain links TRBV28 to TRBJ2-5; 8 positions agree with TRBD2. The CDR3 spans 15 residues. CDR1 is MDHEN, CDR2 SYDVKM, per germline. After removal of 0 bases from V and 4 bases from J, the junction contained 4 bases not matched to a gene.

The J gene is TRBJ1-3, the V gene TRBV28; D gene uncertain. Trimming took 4 bases from V and 4 from J, leaving 14 bases between them. The CDR3 has 15 residues. Germline values: CDR1 MDHEN, CDR2 SYDVKM. The CDR3 DNA sequence: TGTGCCAGCAGTTCCCTAGACGCCGCAGGAAACACCATATATTTT. This translates into CASSSLDAAGNTIYF. The complete variable domain, with remaining parts taken from reference TRBV28 and TRBJ1-3, reads DVKVTQSSRYLVKRTGEKVFLECVQDMDHENMFWYRQDPGLGLRLIYFSYDVKMKEKGDIPEGYSVSREKKERFSLILESASTNQTSMYLCASSSLDAAGNTIYFGEGSWLTVV.

This chain connects TRBV7-2 to TRBJ2-3; 14 bases are shared with TRBD2. After removal of 5 bases from V and 7 bases from J, the junction contained 11 bases not matched to a gene. This CDR3 contains 17 residues. Germline V lookup: CDR1 SGHTA, CDR2 FQGNSA. CDR3 sequence reads: CASSVRSTSGGGHTQYF. Written as DNA, the CDR3 is TGTGCCAGCAGCGTGCGGTCGACTAGCGGGGGGGGGCATACGCAGTATTTT.

V is TRBV28 and J is TRBJ1-2; 7 nucleotides agree with TRBD1. CDR3 length: 13 amino acids. After removal of 7 bases from V and 6 bases from J, the junction contained 8 bases not matched to a gene. Germline CDR1 reads MDHEN; CDR2 reads SYDVKM. CDR3 loop: CASTVLGGDGYTF. The DNA for the CDR3 is TGTGCCAGCACCGTTTTAGGGGGCGATGGCTACACCTTC.

DNA for the CDR3: TGTGCCAGCAGCTTGGGAGGGAAAGAGACCCAGTACTTC. This gives the protein CASSLGGKETQYF. V and J are TRBV5-8 and TRBJ2-5; maybe TRBD2 (5 bases). The CDR3 runs 13 residues. Trimming shortened V by 0 bases and J by 3 bases, and 6 bases separated the two germline ends. CDR1 and CDR2 from the germline V gene are SGHTS and YDEGEE.

This chain uses TRBV28 with TRBJ2-5, with D perhaps matching TRBD2 (6 bases). Germline V gives CDR1 MDHEN, CDR2 SYDVKM. Trimming took 7 bases from V and 3 from J, leaving 21 bases between them. This CDR3 contains 16 residues. The chain's CDR3 is CASTPPGGIRKETQYF. The CDR3 nucleotides are TGTGCCAGCACCCCCCCGGGCGGGATACGGAAAGAGACCCAGTACTTC.

The V call is TRBV28, the J call TRBJ1-5, with 7 bases matching TRBD1. CDR3 length equals 16 residues. The junction had 12 bases not matched to a gene; V was cut back by 1 base and J by 9 bases. CDR1 and CDR2 (germline): MDHEN, SYDVKM. The CDR3 here is CASSLSPAGGGRPQHF. CDR3 coding DNA: TGTGCCAGCAGTTTATCACCAGCAGGGGGTGGAAGGCCCCAGCATTTT.

J is TRBJ2-1 and V is TRBV9, with 8 bases matching TRBD2. With 4 bases clipped from V and 4 bases from J, the junction kept 13 bases outside the gene matches. Germline V lookup: CDR1 SGDLS, CDR2 YYNGEE. The CDR3 has 17 amino acids. The CDR3 loop is CASSLGDGLAGYNEQFF. The CDR3, as DNA: TGTGCCAGCAGCTTGGGGGACGGACTAGCCGGATACAATGAGCAGTTCTTC.

The rearrangement joins TRBV6-5 to TRBJ2-7; 10 nucleotides match TRBD2. The CDR3 consists of 15 residues. Germline V gene sequence: CDR1 MNHEY, CDR2 SVGAGI. With V trimmed by 6 bases and J by 5 bases, 10 bases remained unmatched. The CDR3 here is CASRPPSSGSDEQYF. The CDR3 DNA is TGTGCCAGCAGACCACCCTCTAGCGGGAGCGACGAGCAGTACTTC.

The chain has TRBV29-1 and TRBJ2-7; 12 bases line up with TRBD2. The germline V gene has CDR1 SQVTM and CDR2 ANQGSEA. V trimming: 6 bases; J trimming: 1 base; junction bases outside the gene matches: 16. The CDR3 loop spans 18 amino acids. CDR3 protein: CSVLSTGTSGRMSYEQYF. The CDR3 DNA follows: TGCAGCGTCCTCTCGACGGGTACTAGCGGGAGGATGTCCTACGAGCAGTACTTC.

The gene calls are TRBV5-1 and TRBJ2-2; perhaps TRBD2 as D (5 bases). Per the germline V gene, CDR1 is SGHRS and CDR2 is YFSETQ. The germline V and J ends were trimmed by 3 bases and 4 bases, with 16 bases remaining between them. This CDR3 has 16 residues. CDR3 in amino acids: CASSSRSFRGTGELFF. In DNA, the CDR3 is TGCGCCAGCAGCTCCCGGTCCTTTCGGGGCACCGGGGAGCTGTTTTTT. The variable domain in full, with the rest retrieved from reference TRBV5-1 and TRBJ2-2, is KAGVTQTPRYLIKTRGQQVTLSCSPISGHRSVSWYQQTPGQGLQFLFEYFSETQRNKGNFPGRFSGRQFSNSRSEMNVSTLELGDSALYLCASSSRSFRGTGELFFGEGSRLTVL.

This chain connects TRBV7-3 to TRBJ1-3; 7 bases are shared with TRBD1. With 4 bases clipped from V and 4 bases from J, the junction kept 4 bases outside the gene matches. The germline CDR1 and CDR2 sequences are SGHTA and FQGTGA. This CDR3 is 14 amino acids long. CDR3: CASSSTGSGNTIYF. In nucleotides, the CDR3 is TGTGCCAGCAGCTCGACAGGGTCAGGAAACACCATATATTTT. Looking up the rest from reference TRBV7-3 and TRBJ1-3 gives the full variable domain: GAGVSQTPSNKVTEKGKYVELRCDPISGHTALYWYRQSLGQGPEFLIYFQGTGAADDSGLPNDRFFAVRPEGSVSTLKIQRTERGDSAVYLCASSSTGSGNTIYFGEGSWLTVV.

This chain uses TRBV6-5 with TRBJ1-5, with D possibly matching TRBD1 (5 bases). Germline V gene lookup returns CDR1 MNHEY and CDR2 SVGAGI. Trimming took 4 bases from V and 0 from J, leaving 10 bases between them. The CDR3 is made up of 15 amino acids. CDR3 sequence reads: CASSSKGFSNQPQHF. The CDR3 bases are TGTGCCAGCAGTTCGAAGGGGTTTAGCAATCAGCCCCAGCATTTT.

This clone has just one count. This chain uses TRBV27 with TRBJ2-1; 9 bases fit TRBD2. V shed 7 bases and J 1 base; nucleotides not matched to a gene: 5. Germline loops: CDR1 MNHEY, CDR2 SMNVEV (reference sequence). The CDR3 totals 15 residues. DNA of the CDR3: TGTGCCAGCACCCGAGCGGGAGGATCCTACAATGAGCAGTTCTTC. It encodes CASTRAGGSYNEQFF.

This sequence joins TRBV18 and TRBJ1-4; D is undetermined. Germline lookup yields CDR1 KGHSH and CDR2 LQKENI. There are 13 residues in the CDR3. The V end lost 5 bases, the J end lost 8 bases, and 12 bases lay between the germline ends. CDR3 nucleotides: TGTGCCAGCTCAATCCGGGGAATCGAAAAACTGTTTTTT. Amino acid sequence: CASSIRGIEKLFF.

The chain carries TRBV10-3 and TRBJ1-2, with 11 nucleotides matching TRBD1. The CDR3 runs 18 residues. Trimming cost V 0 bases and J 7 bases; bases outside gene matches: 13. Per germline, CDR1 ENHRY and CDR2 SYGVKD. This chain's CDR3 is CAISESIYSGTGGSGYTF. The CDR3, as DNA: TGTGCCATCAGTGAGTCGATTTATTCCGGGACAGGGGGTTCTGGCTACACCTTC.

This clone showed up just a few times. The chain joins TRBV4-3 to TRBJ2-2; no reliable D call. Deletions cut 0 bases from V and 3 bases from J, with 8 bases between. Germline V lookup: CDR1 LGHNA, CDR2 YSLEER. The CDR3 consists of 15 residues. In DNA, the CDR3 is TGCGCCAGCAGCCAAGAGACACATCACACCGGGGAGCTGTTTTTT. This encodes CASSQETHHTGELFF.

The chain links TRBV2 to TRBJ2-7, with TRBD2 matching over 7 bases. The CDR3 runs to 15 residues. CDR1 is SNHLY and CDR2 is FYNNEI in the germline V gene. J was trimmed by 3 bases and V by 2 bases; bases with no gene match: 7. The CDR3 spells CASSEFAGANYEQYF. CDR3 in DNA: TGTGCCAGCAGTGAATTTGCGGGAGCCAACTACGAGCAGTACTTC.

This rearrangement joins TRBV7-2 to TRBJ2-7; 8 bases are a match to TRBD2. Germline trimming cut 5 bases from V and 0 bases from J; bases unmatched to any gene: 3. This CDR3 has 14 amino acids. The V gene's germline CDR1 is SGHTA and CDR2 FQGNSA. CDR3 coding DNA: TGTGCCAGCAGCCCTAGCGGGCTCTCCTACGAGCAGTACTTC. As protein: CASSPSGLSYEQYF. Full variable domain (rest looked up from reference TRBV7-2 and TRBJ2-7): GAGVSQSPSNKVTEKGKDVELRCDPISGHTALYWYRQSLGQGLEFLIYFQGNSAPDKSGLPSDRFSAERTGGSVSTLTIQRTQQEDSAVYLCASSPSGLSYEQYFGPGTRLTVT.

The chain has TRBV5-1 and TRBJ2-3; 12 bases fit TRBD1. This CDR3 spans 16 amino acids. Germline V gene lookup returns CDR1 SGHRS and CDR2 YFSETQ. The ends lost 4 bases at V and 4 bases at J; junction bases unmatched: 7. CDR3 in DNA: TGCGCCAGCAGCGAGGGACAGGGGGCTATCGCAGATACGCAGTATTTT. This translates into CASSEGQGAIADTQYF.

The J gene is TRBJ1-1, the V gene TRBV19, with TRBD1 as a possible D gene (6 bases). The CDR3 is 13 amino acids. Germline CDR1 and CDR2: LNHDA and SQIVND (reference sequence). V was cut by 4 bases and J by 11 bases, with 17 bases left in between. The CDR3 protein is CASSTRERQGAFF. CDR3 coding DNA: TGTGCCAGTAGTACCCGCGAAAGGCAGGGGGCTTTCTTT.

This clone was detected once. The rearrangement uses TRBV4-2 and TRBJ2-3, with D uncertain. Trimming removed 4 bases at V and 1 base at J, with 15 bases between. This CDR3 contains 16 residues. Germline V gene sequence: CDR1 LGHNA, CDR2 YNFKEQ. The CDR3 loop reads CASSPVGRWGTDTQYF. CDR3 bases: TGTGCCAGCAGCCCTGTGGGCCGGTGGGGCACAGATACGCAGTATTTT.

This chain uses TRBV15 with TRBJ2-3, with 7 bases aligning to TRBD1. The V gene's germline CDR1 is LNHNV and CDR2 YYDKDF (reference sequence). This CDR3 comprises 17 residues. V lost 0 bases and J lost 3; bases outside the gene matches: 9. The CDR3: CATSRDRDSLDTDTQYF. The CDR3 coding sequence is TGTGCCACCAGCAGAGACCGGGACAGTCTAGATACAGATACGCAGTATTTT.

The gene calls are TRBV18 and TRBJ1-1; D uncertain. This CDR3 spans 13 amino acids. From germline, CDR1 is KGHSH and CDR2 LQKENI. Trimming removed 3 bases at V and 5 bases at J, with 10 bases between. The CDR3, as DNA: TGTGCCAGCTCACCGCTCGCGAGGACTGAAGCTTTCTTT. This translates into CASSPLARTEAFF.

The chain couples TRBV10-3 to TRBJ1-5, with 9 bases aligning to TRBD1. The CDR3 is made up of 16 amino acids. Germline V gene sequence: CDR1 ENHRY, CDR2 SYGVKD. Germline trimming cut 3 bases from V and 2 bases from J; bases unmatched to any gene: 5. The CDR3 DNA is TGTGCCATCAGTGACCCGGACAGGGGTGGCAATCAGCCCCAGCATTTT. Protein: CAISDPDRGGNQPQHF.